This T cell receptor beta chain comes out of a study of cytomegalovirus exposure and HLA in healthy donors. Overall study results and limits: One cluster of highly shared sequence variants probably arose as a sequencing artifact. Confirmation in vitro established that a few CMV-associated chains were specific for CMV antigens. The investigators catalogued 150 to 200 TCR beta chains as cytomegalovirus-associated.

60 Vbeta and 13 Jbeta primers were used in PCR. Profiling relied on immunoSEQ multiplex PCR, and the TCRdb table lists in-frame clones only, not all of them. The sample has about 190,000 clones, less than 85% seen once. In its sample, this clone was seen once. As yet, its antigen is unknown. V gave up 4 bases and J gave up 3 bases; unmatched junction bases: 4. The germline gives CDR1 LGHNA, CDR2 YSLEER. CDR3 length: 14 amino acids. The V call is TRBV4-3, the J call TRBJ2-7, with 9 nucleotides matching TRBD1. The material sequenced was PBMCs. The receptor was isolated from a man aged 30 to 39 in good health and CMV-seropositive. CDR3 bases: TGCGCCAGCAGCCTGGACAGGGGAGGCTACGAGCAGTACTTC. Translating gives CASSLDRGGYEQYF.